This T cell receptor beta chain originates from a study of spatial heterogeneity in lung cancer. This sample's time point: sample taken at primary tumor resection. Whole RNA came from tumor, nontumor lung or frozen PBMC and was sequenced without being sorted. CDR1 and CDR2 from the germline V gene are LGHNA and YSLEER. This CDR3 comprises 15 residues. V shed 4 bases and J 8 bases; nucleotides not matched to a gene: 7. TCRdb fed the 5' RACE reads into MiXCR, producing one record per CDR3 protein. The sample has approximately 40,000 distinct CDR3 sequences, 7.5% to 8% seen once. This receptor was identified in a male donor with early-stage non-small cell lung cancer. This specimen consisted of PBMCs, obtained at surgery. The chain joins TRBV4-3 to TRBJ2-1, with TRBD2 matching 11 bases. CDR3 in amino acids: CASSPTSGVSDEQFF. The DNA of the CDR3 is TGCGCCAGCAGCCCGACTAGCGGGGTGTCCGATGAGCAGTTCTTC.